The source of this T cell receptor (beta chain) is a study of control samples from healthy donors and cancer patients. CDR3 length equals 15 residues. Germline V CDR1 and CDR2: LGHDT, YNNKEL (reference sequence). Trimming at V came to 1 base and at J to 4 bases, leaving 0 bases not matched to a gene. This clone was found a few times. Clones were read by immunoSEQ multiplex PCR, and TCRdb kept only the in-frame ones, dropping some. The table has 100,000 or so clones, approximately 90% seen once; the top ten hold around 0.9%. This TCR derives from a woman younger than 45 in good health. The V and J genes are TRBV3-1 (or the pseudogene TRBV3-2) and TRBJ2-3, with 12 positions matching TRBD2. Sequenced sample: blood. The CDR3 reads CASSQGLAGADTQYF. The DNA of the CDR3 is TGTGCCAGCAGCCAAGGACTAGCGGGAGCAGATACGCAGTATTTT.